The T cell receptor beta chain described here comes from a study of T cell changes during pregnancy in multiple sclerosis. The protocol was immunoSEQ multiplex PCR, while the TCRdb copy is restricted to in-frame clones and leaves out a portion. The repertoire holds just over 80,000 clones, with over 90% as singletons. The CDR3 has 14 residues. Trimming removed 8 bases from V and 3 bases from J; junction bases left unmatched: 6. Germline V gene data show CDR1 as MDHEN and CDR2 as SYDVKM. The sequenced sample was peripheral blood, obtained in the second trimester of pregnancy. The receptor was derived from a female donor with multiple sclerosis, enrolled in a pregnancy study. The rearrangement links TRBV28 to TRBJ2-5, with 10 bases fitting TRBD2. In DNA form, the CDR3 reads TGTGCCAGCGCGGGGCTAGCGGGAGAAGAGACCCAGTACTTC. It codes for CASAGLAGEETQYF.